This entry features one T cell receptor (beta chain) sequence. These data originate in a study of blood T cell repertoires in COVID-19. Overall study context: The study drew acute and convalescent COVID-19 samples from the United States, Italy and Spain. Nucleic acid was either cDNA or gDNA, and it came from T cells, B-cell-depleted T cells, or PBMCs.

Authors' analysis steps: Nucleated cell counts were estimated from reference gene primer amplification. The repertoire was sequenced with immunoSEQ multiplex PCR; TCRdb's copy has only in-frame clones and lacks some. The V and J calls and clone size are taken from that table; D and trimming were inferred from the DNA. The sample includes roughly 69,000 clones, approximately 88% of them seen just once. The germline V gene encodes CDR1 SGHKS and CDR2 YYEKEE (reference sequence). The CDR3 loop spans 14 amino acids. The ends were cut back, 4 bases at V and 10 bases at J, with 20 bases in the middle. The TCR originated in a human donor in a cohort sampled during active COVID-19. The rearrangement uses TRBV5-5 and TRBJ2-5; D might be TRBD2 (7 bases). The sample was peripheral blood. CDR3 DNA sequence: TGTGCCAGCAGCCTACTACAGGGAGGGAGGGTCCAGTACTTC. As protein: CASSLLQGGRVQYF.